The 29 T cell receptor beta chains in this list originate from one sample, sequenced in a study of OX40 agonist ivuxolimab in advanced cancers. Repertoires were generated with immunoSEQ multiplex PCR, while TCRdb's copy carries only in-frame clones and drops some. The sample holds roughly 49,000 clones, around 81% seen once. The specimen comprised CD4+ or CD8+ T cells sorted from blood, sampled in a trial of the OX40 agonist ivuxolimab. Every receptor here comes from an adult with an advanced solid tumor such as melanoma, head and neck, liver or kidney cancer.

Concerning this clone: Other DNA sequences within the sample encode an identical CDR3. The chain recombines TRBV27 with TRBJ2-7, with D possibly TRBD1 on 6 matching bases. The V end was cut by 3 bases, the J end by 1 base, with 13 bases between. Germline CDR1 and CDR2: MNHEY and SMNVEV (reference sequence). This CDR3 comprises 15 residues. In DNA, the CDR3 is TGTGCCAGCAGTTTCGGGACAAGGCTTTCCTACGAGCAGTACTTC. Protein product: CASSFGTRLSYEQYF.

The chain uses TRBV28 and TRBJ2-1; 10 nucleotides agree with TRBD2. The CDR3 is made up of 14 amino acids. Trimming removed 6 bases from V and 6 bases from J; junction bases left unmatched: 5. Germline CDR1 is MDHEN and CDR2 is SYDVKM. For the CDR3, the DNA is TGTGCCAGCAGCTCGAGCGGGAGGGTCAATGAGCAGTTCTTC. Translation: CASSSSGRVNEQFF.

The V gene is TRBV13, the J gene TRBJ2-1; 9 nucleotides align to TRBD2. There are 16 residues in the CDR3. The germline CDR1 and CDR2 sequences are PRHDT and FYEKMQ (reference sequence). Trimming at V came to 4 bases and at J to 10 bases, leaving 14 bases not matched to a gene. This chain's CDR3 is CASSSQLAGDGREQFF. Written as DNA, the CDR3 is TGTGCCAGCAGCTCTCAACTAGCGGGCGATGGGAGGGAGCAGTTCTTC.

The V call is TRBV6-5, the J call TRBJ1-5; 7 nucleotides match TRBD1. V lost 6 bases and J lost 5; bases outside the gene matches: 7. The CDR3 extends over 14 amino acids. Germline CDR1 MNHEY, CDR2 SVGAGI. The CDR3 protein is CASSPTGVDQPQHF. DNA for the CDR3: TGTGCCAGCAGCCCTACAGGGGTTGATCAGCCCCAGCATTTT.

The CDR3 DNA follows: TGTGCCAGCAGTTCCGACGGCTCCTACACTGAAGCTTTCTTT. It codes for CASSSDGSYTEAFF. The chain joins TRBV6-6 to TRBJ1-1; D unresolved. The V and J ends lost 4 bases and 3 bases respectively, with 12 bases between them. Germline V gives CDR1 MNHNY, CDR2 SVGAGI (reference sequence). The CDR3 has 14 amino acids.

The chain joins TRBV7-6 to TRBJ2-3; D may be TRBD1 or TRBD2 (5 bases each). The germline V and J ends were trimmed by 1 base and 8 bases, with 7 bases remaining between them. The CDR3 has 12 residues. Per the germline V gene, CDR1 is SGHVS and CDR2 is FNYEAQ. The CDR3 sequence is CASSLGGFTQYF. The CDR3 bases are TGTGCCAGCAGCTTAGGGGGGTTTACGCAGTATTTT.

The chain carries TRBV28 and TRBJ2-2, with 7 bases lining up with TRBD2. Germline-derived CDR1 and CDR2 are MDHEN and SYDVKM. This CDR3 region has 16 residues. J gave up 3 bases and V 5 bases, and 9 bases lay outside the gene matches. The CDR3 loop is CASSASSGLYTGELFF. The DNA for the CDR3 is TGTGCCAGCAGTGCCTCTAGCGGCCTGTACACCGGGGAGCTGTTTTTT.

The chain combines TRBV6-5 with TRBJ2-7; D is perhaps TRBD1 (5 bases). The germline gives CDR1 MNHEY, CDR2 SVGAGI. This CDR3 is 15 amino acids long. Trimming shortened V by 6 bases and J by 5 bases, and 20 bases separated the two germline ends. The CDR3 spells CASRVQGRVYDEQYV. The DNA of the CDR3 is TGTGCCAGCAGGGTGCAGGGCAGGGTGTACGACGAGCAGTACGTC.

By sample share, this clone is medium-sized. The chain employs TRBV7-8 and TRBJ2-7; the match to TRBD2 covers 9 bases. The CDR3 runs 14 residues. The germline V gene encodes CDR1 SGHVS and CDR2 FQNEAQ. V lost 3 bases and J lost 6; bases outside the gene matches: 6. The CDR3 coding sequence is TGTGCCAGCAGCTTGTCTAGCGGGAAGGTCGAGCAGTACTTC. Encoded protein: CASSLSSGKVEQYF.

This clone has just a few counts. V and J are TRBV9 and TRBJ1-6, with D hard to call. The germline V gene has CDR1 SGDLS and CDR2 YYNGEE. This CDR3 comprises 17 residues. V was shortened by 3 bases and J by 0 bases, with 13 bases between the two germline ends. CDR3 in amino acids: CASSAGSISSYNSPLHF. CDR3 bases: TGTGCCAGCAGCGCCGGATCGATTAGCTCCTATAATTCACCCCTCCACTTT.

This clone was counted only a few times. V is TRBV27 and J is TRBJ2-1, with 7 bases fitting TRBD1. The junction had 13 bases not matched to a gene; V was cut back by 4 bases and J by 7 bases. Per germline, CDR1 MNHEY and CDR2 SMNVEV (reference sequence). There are 16 residues in the CDR3. CDR3 nucleotide sequence: TGTGCCAGCAGTTGGTCCGACAGGGCCTCTTGGAATGAGCAGTTCTTC. It is translated as CASSWSDRASWNEQFF.

Worth noting for this clone: Other DNA sequences in this sample translate to the same CDR3. The rearrangement uses TRBV19 and TRBJ1-2; the D gene is possibly TRBD1 (5 bases). The CDR3 totals 13 residues. In germline, CDR1 is LNHDA, CDR2 SQIVND (reference sequence). V dropped 5 bases and J dropped 0 bases, with 7 bases sitting between them. This CDR3 reads CASSPGPNYGYTF. As DNA, the CDR3 is TGTGCCAGTAGTCCGGGGCCTAACTATGGCTACACCTTC.

This chain uses TRBV6-6 with TRBJ2-7; D unresolved. Between the trimmed V and J ends, which lost 6 bases and 0 bases, there was a span of 12 bases. Per the germline V gene, CDR1 is MNHNY and CDR2 is SVGAGI (reference sequence). The CDR3 covers 14 residues. The CDR3 DNA reads as TGTGCCAGCAGCTCCACGGTGAGCTCCTACGAGCAGTACGTC. Residues: CASSSTVSSYEQYV.

A few counts support this clone. This chain joins TRBV5-8 and TRBJ1-5; D is undetermined. The V end was cut by 0 bases, the J end by 6 bases, with 1 base between. Germline lookup yields CDR1 SGHTS and CDR2 YDEGEE. The CDR3 covers 11 residues. The CDR3 coding sequence is TGTGCCAGCAGCTTGGGTCAGCCCCAGCATTTT. The encoded protein is CASSLGQPQHF.

This clone was seen a single time. V is TRBV7-8 and J is TRBJ2-3, with D maybe TRBD2 (6 bases). The germline V gene has CDR1 SGHVS and CDR2 FQNEAQ. This CDR3 is built from 14 residues. The V and J ends lost 8 bases and 5 bases respectively, with 17 bases between them. The CDR3 loop reads CASSGAGRGDTQYF. Written as DNA, the CDR3 is TGTGCCAGCTCTGGGGCAGGGCGGGGAGATACGCAGTATTTT. Together with reference TRBV7-8 and TRBJ2-3, the CDR3 gives the full variable domain: GAGVSQSPRYKVAKRGQDVALRCDPISGHVSLFWYQQALGQGPEFLTYFQNEAQLDKSGLPSDRFFAERPEGSVSTLKIQRTQQEDSAVYLCASSGAGRGDTQYFGPGTRLTVL.

The J gene is TRBJ2-7, the V gene TRBV10-2; D is tentatively TRBD1 or TRBD2 (5 bases each). The V gene's germline CDR1 is WSHSY and CDR2 SAAADI. This CDR3 is built from 13 residues. Deletions cut 6 bases from V and 0 bases from J, with 9 bases between. The CDR3, as DNA: TGCGCCAGCAGCCCCGGGGCCTCCTACGAGCAGTACGTC. Amino acids: CASSPGASYEQYV.

The J gene is TRBJ2-7, the V gene TRBV9; D uncertain. CDR3 length: 12 amino acids. The V gene's germline CDR1 is SGDLS and CDR2 YYNGEE. V was shortened by 3 bases and J by 7 bases, with 11 bases between the two germline ends. CDR3 nucleotide sequence: TGTGCCAGCAGCGGACCTCTGGGGGAGCAGTACTTC. Protein sequence: CASSGPLGEQYF. Full variable domain (missing parts from reference TRBV9 and TRBJ2-7): DSGVTQTPKHLITATGQRVTLRCSPRSGDLSVYWYQQSLDQGLQFLIQYYNGEERAKGNILERFSAQQFPDLHSELNLSSLELGDSALYFCASSGPLGEQYFGPGTRLTVT.

This chain joins TRBV28 and TRBJ2-3; 7 nucleotides align to TRBD1. CDR1 is MDHEN and CDR2 is SYDVKM in the germline V gene. Unmatched junction bases numbered 7, after V lost 7 bases and J lost 0 bases. The CDR3 contains 15 residues. Here the CDR3 reads CASIGGIVSTDTQYF. CDR3 sequence (DNA): TGTGCCAGCATAGGGGGCATCGTCAGCACAGATACGCAGTATTTT.

The chain is built from TRBV29-1 and TRBJ2-7; TRBD2 matches 10 bases. The CDR3 contains 13 residues. CDR1 and CDR2 (germline): SQVTM, ANQGSEA. Trimming took 7 bases from V and 0 from J; bases not matched to a gene: 3. The CDR3: CSARTSGSYEQYF. The CDR3, as DNA: TGCAGCGCGAGGACTAGCGGCTCCTACGAGCAGTACTTC.

The chain employs TRBV27 and TRBJ2-4; unclear D gene. Trimming took off 1 base at V and 0 bases at J, with 13 bases between the two ends. The germline V gene encodes CDR1 MNHEY and CDR2 SMNVEV (reference sequence). This CDR3 comprises 17 residues. The CDR3 loop is CASSLFAGTLAKNIQYF. The CDR3 DNA follows: TGTGCCAGCAGTTTATTTGCAGGAACTCTAGCCAAAAACATTCAGTACTTC.

This chain uses TRBV19 with TRBJ2-1; D remains unclear. This CDR3 is 14 amino acids long. Germline V lookup: CDR1 LNHDA, CDR2 SQIVND (reference sequence). V gave up 1 base and J gave up 5 bases, with 9 bases separating them. The DNA for the CDR3 is TGTGCCAGTAGTATAGTGGCCACAAACAATGAGCAGTTCTTC. Translating it yields CASSIVATNNEQFF.

This clone was counted only a few times. This sequence joins TRBV9 and TRBJ2-1; TRBD2 is a possible D gene (7 bases). Deletions cut 2 bases from V and 7 bases from J, with 16 bases between. Germline V gene lookup returns CDR1 SGDLS and CDR2 YYNGEE. The CDR3 extends over 15 amino acids. The CDR3 region has the DNA TGTGCCAGCAGCGTCGGGGGGATGGGGACAAATGAGCAGTTCTTC. Translation: CASSVGGMGTNEQFF.

The chain has TRBV4-1 and TRBJ2-2, with unresolved D. Germline CDR1 is MGHRA and CDR2 is YSYEKL. This CDR3 spans 14 amino acids. V lost 5 bases to trimming and J lost 3 bases, with 10 bases between them. Here the CDR3 reads CASSRHADTGELFF. The CDR3 region has the DNA TGCGCCAGCAGCAGACATGCAGACACCGGGGAGCTGTTTTTT.

This chain uses TRBV7-9 with TRBJ2-3, with TRBD1 matching 7 bases. Germline CDR1 reads SEHNR; CDR2 reads FQNEAQ (reference sequence). J was trimmed by 0 bases and V by 0 bases; bases with no gene match: 3. This CDR3 has 16 residues. CDR3 amino acids: CASSLARDRSTDTQYF. The CDR3 region has the DNA TGTGCCAGCAGCTTAGCCCGGGACAGAAGCACAGATACGCAGTATTTT.

The chain joins TRBV19 to TRBJ2-7, with 9 bases matching TRBD1. The germline gives CDR1 LNHDA, CDR2 SQIVND (reference sequence). V shed 5 bases and J 0 bases; nucleotides not matched to a gene: 5. The CDR3 covers 15 residues. The CDR3 loop reads CASSEGQGASYEQYF. The CDR3 DNA reads TGTGCCAGTAGTGAGGGACAGGGCGCCTCCTACGAGCAGTACTTC.

V gene TRBV7-6 combines with J gene TRBJ2-6; D might be TRBD2 (5 bases). Germline CDR1 and CDR2: SGHVS and FNYEAQ. The CDR3 runs to 16 residues. Trimming took off 4 bases at V and 0 bases at J, with 10 bases between the two ends. The CDR3 reads CASSSGLDSGANVLTF. The CDR3 DNA reads as TGTGCCAGCAGCTCCGGACTGGACTCTGGGGCCAACGTCCTGACTTTC. Together with reference TRBV7-6 and TRBJ2-6, the CDR3 gives the full variable domain: GAGVSQSPRYKVTKRGQDVALRCDPISGHVSLYWYRQALGQGPEFLTYFNYEAQQDKSGLPNDRFSAERPEGSISTLTIQRTEQRDSAMYRCASSSGLDSGANVLTFGAGSRLTVL.

Only one count was recorded for this clone. This chain links TRBV19 with TRBJ2-1; D remains unclear. V lost 0 bases and J 8 bases, leaving 14 bases between the germline ends. This CDR3 is built from 15 residues. Germline V CDR1 and CDR2: LNHDA, SQIVND (reference sequence). The CDR3 nucleotides read TGTGCCAGTAGTATAGACAGAGACCTAGGAGATGAGCAGTTCTTC. It yields the protein CASSIDRDLGDEQFF.

J is TRBJ2-1 and V is TRBV19, with 7 positions matching TRBD1. This CDR3 contains 12 residues. V was pared by 10 bases and J by 4 bases, with 4 bases of the junction left unmatched. From germline, CDR1 is LNHDA and CDR2 SQIVND (reference sequence). The CDR3 spells CATATGYNEQFF. CDR3 sequence (DNA): TGTGCCACCGCGACAGGGTACAATGAGCAGTTCTTC. Full variable domain (remainder filled in from reference TRBV19 and TRBJ2-1): DGGITQSPKYLFRKEGQNVTLSCEQNLNHDAMYWYRQDPGQGLRLIYYSQIVNDFQKGDIAEGYSVSREKKESFPLTVTSAQKNPTAFYLCATATGYNEQFFGPGTRLTVL.

The V and J genes are TRBV29-1 and TRBJ2-7; D might be TRBD2 (5 bases). The CDR3 covers 12 residues. Trimming shortened V by 4 bases and J by 7 bases, and 14 bases separated the two germline ends. Germline V gives CDR1 SQVTM, CDR2 ANQGSEA. DNA for the CDR3: TGCAGCGTTGTCGGGAAGGAGTGGGAGCAGTACTTC. Translated: CSVVGKEWEQYF.